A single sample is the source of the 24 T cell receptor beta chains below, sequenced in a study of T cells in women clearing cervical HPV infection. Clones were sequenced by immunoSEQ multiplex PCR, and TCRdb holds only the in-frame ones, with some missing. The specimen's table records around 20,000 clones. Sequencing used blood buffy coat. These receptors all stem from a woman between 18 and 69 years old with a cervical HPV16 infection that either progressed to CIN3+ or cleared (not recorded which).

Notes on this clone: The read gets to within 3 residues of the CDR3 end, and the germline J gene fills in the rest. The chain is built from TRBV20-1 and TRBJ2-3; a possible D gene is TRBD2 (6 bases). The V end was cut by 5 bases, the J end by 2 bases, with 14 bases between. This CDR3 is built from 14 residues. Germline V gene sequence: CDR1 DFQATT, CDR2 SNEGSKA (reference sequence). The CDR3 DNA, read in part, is TGCAGTGCTCAGAGGGGCGGGGTCACAGATACG. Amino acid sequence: CSAQRGGVTDT. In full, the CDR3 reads CSAQRGGVTDTQYF.

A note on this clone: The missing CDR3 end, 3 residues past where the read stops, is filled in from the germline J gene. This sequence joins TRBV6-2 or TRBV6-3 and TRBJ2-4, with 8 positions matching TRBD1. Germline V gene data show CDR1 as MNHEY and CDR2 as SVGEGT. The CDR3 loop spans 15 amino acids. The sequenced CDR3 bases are TGTGCCAGCAGTGCCGCCCGACAGGGGACTGGTGGT. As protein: CASSAARQGTGG. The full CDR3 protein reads CASSAARQGTGGQYF.

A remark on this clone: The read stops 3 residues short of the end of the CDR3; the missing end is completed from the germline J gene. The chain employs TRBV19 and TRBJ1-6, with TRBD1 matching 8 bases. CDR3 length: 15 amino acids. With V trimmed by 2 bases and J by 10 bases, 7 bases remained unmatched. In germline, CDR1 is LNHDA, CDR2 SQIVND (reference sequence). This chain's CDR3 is CASSIRTGSYSPLHF. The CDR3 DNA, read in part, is TGTGCCAGTAGTATAAGGACAGGGTCGTACTCACCC.

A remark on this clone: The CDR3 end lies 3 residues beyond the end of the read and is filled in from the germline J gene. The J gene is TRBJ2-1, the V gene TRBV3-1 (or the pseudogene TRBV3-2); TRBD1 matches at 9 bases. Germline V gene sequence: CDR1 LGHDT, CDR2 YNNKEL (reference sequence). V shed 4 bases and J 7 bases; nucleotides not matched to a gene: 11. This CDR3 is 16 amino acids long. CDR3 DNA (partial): TGTGCCAGCAGCCGAGGATGTGACAGGGGGGGGAATGAG. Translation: CASSRGCDRGGNE. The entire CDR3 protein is CASSRGCDRGGNEQFF.

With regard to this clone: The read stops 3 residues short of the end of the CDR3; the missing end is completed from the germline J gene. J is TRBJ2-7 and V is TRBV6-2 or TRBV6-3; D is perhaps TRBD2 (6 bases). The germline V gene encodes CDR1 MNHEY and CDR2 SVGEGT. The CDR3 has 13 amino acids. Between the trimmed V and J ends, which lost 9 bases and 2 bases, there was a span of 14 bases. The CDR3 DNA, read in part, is TGTGCCAGTGGGACTTCGAGGCCCTACGAG. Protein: CASGTSRPYE. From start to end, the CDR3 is CASGTSRPYEQYF.

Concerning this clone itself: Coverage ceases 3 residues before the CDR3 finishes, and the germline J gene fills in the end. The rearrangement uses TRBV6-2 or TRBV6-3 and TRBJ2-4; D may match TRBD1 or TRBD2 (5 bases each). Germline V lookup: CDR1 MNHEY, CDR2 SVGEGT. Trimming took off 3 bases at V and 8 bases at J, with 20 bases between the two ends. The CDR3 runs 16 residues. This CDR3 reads CASSYGSRGPLDIQYF. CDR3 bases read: TGTGCCAGCAGTTATGGTTCGAGGGGCCCCCTGGACATT.

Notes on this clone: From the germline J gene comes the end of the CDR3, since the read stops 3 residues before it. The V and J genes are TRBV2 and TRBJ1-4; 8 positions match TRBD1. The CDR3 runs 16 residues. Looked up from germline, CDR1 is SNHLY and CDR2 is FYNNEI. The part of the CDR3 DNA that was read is TGTGCCAGCAGTGATGTCCTGACAGGGGCTAATTCACCA. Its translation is CASSDVLTGANSP. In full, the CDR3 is CASSDVLTGANSPLFF.

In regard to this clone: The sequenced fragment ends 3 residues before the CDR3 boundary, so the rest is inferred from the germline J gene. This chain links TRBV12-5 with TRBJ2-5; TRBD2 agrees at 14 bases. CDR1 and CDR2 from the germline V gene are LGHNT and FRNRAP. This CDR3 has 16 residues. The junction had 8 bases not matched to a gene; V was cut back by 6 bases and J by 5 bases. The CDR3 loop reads CASGPGLAGGLETQYF. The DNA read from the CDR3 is TGTGCTAGTGGCCCCGGACTAGCGGGGGGCCTGGAGACC.

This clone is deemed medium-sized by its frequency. CDR3 in amino acids: CSATGQGATDTQYF. The sequenced part of the CDR3 DNA is TGCAGTGCTACCGGACAGGGAGCCACAGATACG. The chain uses TRBV20-1 and TRBJ2-3; 8 nucleotides match TRBD1. Read data end 3 residues before the CDR3 end; the end is taken from the germline J gene. Germline-derived CDR1 and CDR2 are DFQATT and SNEGSKA (reference sequence). V lost 4 bases, J lost 2 bases, and 5 bases stayed unmatched. The CDR3 contains 14 residues.

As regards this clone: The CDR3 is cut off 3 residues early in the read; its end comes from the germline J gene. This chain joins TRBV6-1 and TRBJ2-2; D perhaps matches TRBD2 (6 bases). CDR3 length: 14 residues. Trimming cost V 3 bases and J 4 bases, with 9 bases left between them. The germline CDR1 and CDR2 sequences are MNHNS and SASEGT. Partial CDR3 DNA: TGTGCCAGCAGTGATCCCGGGGGCACCGGGGAG. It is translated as CASSDPGGTGE. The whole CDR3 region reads CASSDPGGTGELFF.

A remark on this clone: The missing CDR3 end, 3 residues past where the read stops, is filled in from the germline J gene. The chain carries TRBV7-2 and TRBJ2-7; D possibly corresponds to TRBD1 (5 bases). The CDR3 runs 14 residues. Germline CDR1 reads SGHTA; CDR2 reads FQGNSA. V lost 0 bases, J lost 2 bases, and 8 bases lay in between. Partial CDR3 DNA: TGTGCCAGCAGCTTAGCCCCAGGGACCTACGAG. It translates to CASSLAPGTYE. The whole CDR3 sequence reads CASSLAPGTYEQYF.

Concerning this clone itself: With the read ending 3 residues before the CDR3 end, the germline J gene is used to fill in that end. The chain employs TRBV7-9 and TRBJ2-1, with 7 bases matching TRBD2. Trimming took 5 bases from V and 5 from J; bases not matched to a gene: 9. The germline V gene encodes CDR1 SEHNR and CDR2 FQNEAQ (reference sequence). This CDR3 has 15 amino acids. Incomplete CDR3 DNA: TGTGCCAGCAGCAAGCCTGGGGGGGTTAACAATGAG. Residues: CASSKPGGVNNE. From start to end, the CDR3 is CASSKPGGVNNEQFF.

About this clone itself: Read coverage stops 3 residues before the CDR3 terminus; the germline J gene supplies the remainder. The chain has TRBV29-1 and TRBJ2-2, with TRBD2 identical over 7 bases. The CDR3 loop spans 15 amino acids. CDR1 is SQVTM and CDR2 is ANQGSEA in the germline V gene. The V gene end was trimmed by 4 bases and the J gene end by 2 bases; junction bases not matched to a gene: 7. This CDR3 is CSVVGAGVNTGELFF. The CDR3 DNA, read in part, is TGCAGCGTTGTCGGGGCGGGGGTTAACACCGGGGAG.

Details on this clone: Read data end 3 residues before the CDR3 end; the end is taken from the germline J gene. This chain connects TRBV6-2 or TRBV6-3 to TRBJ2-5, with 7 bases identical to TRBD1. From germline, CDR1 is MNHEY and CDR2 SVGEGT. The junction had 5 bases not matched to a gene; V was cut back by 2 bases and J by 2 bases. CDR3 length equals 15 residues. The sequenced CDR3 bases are TGTGCCAGCAGTTACGATGGCAGGGGGCAAGAGACC. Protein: CASSYDGRGQET. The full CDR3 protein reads CASSYDGRGQETQYF.

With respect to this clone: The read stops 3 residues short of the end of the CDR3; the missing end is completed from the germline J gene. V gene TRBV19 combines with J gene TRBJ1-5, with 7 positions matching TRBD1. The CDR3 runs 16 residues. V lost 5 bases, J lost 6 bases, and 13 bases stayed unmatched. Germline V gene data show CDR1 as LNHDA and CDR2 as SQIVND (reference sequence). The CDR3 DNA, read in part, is TGTGCCAGTAGTCCGAGACAGGGAAGTTTTGGTCAGCCC. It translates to CASSPRQGSFGQP. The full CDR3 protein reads CASSPRQGSFGQPQHF.

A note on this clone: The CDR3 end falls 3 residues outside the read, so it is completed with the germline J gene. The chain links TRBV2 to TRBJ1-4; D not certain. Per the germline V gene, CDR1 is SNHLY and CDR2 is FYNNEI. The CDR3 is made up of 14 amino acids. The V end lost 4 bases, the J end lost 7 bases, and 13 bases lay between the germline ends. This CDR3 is CASSGALLGEKLFF. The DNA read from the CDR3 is TGTGCCAGCAGTGGGGCCCTTTTGGGTGAAAAA.

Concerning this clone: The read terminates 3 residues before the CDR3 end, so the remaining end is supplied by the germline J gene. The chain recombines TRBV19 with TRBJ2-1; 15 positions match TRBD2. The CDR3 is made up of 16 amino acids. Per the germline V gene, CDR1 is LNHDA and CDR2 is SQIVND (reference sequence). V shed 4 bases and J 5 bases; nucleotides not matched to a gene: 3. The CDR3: CASSTGTSGGNNEQFF. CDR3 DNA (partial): TGTGCCAGTAGTACGGGGACTAGCGGGGGGAACAATGAG.

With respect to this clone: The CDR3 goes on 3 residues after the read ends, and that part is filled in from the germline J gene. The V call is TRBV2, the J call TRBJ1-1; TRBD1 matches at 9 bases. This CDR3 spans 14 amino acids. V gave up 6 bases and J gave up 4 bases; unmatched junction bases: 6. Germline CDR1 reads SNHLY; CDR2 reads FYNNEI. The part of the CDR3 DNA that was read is TGTGCCAGCAGGAGACAGGGGGAGCTCACTGAA. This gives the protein CASRRQGELTE. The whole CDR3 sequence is CASRRQGELTEAFF.

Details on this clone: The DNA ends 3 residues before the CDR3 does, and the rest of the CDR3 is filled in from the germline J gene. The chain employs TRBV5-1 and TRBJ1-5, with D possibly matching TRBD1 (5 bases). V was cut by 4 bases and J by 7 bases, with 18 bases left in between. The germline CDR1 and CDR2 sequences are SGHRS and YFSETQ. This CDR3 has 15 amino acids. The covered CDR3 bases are TGCGCCAGCAGCCCGGGTGGGGGGGTCGGACAGCCC. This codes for CASSPGGGVGQP. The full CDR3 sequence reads CASSPGGGVGQPQHF.

CDR3 sequence: CASRLAVQETAFF. The CDR3 bases that were read are TGTGCCAGCAGGCTAGCGGTCCAAGAGACA. The chain links TRBV7-9 to TRBJ1-1, with D unclear. The read gets to within 3 residues of the CDR3 end, and the germline J gene fills in the rest. The CDR3 is 13 residues long. Looked up from germline, CDR1 is SEHNR and CDR2 is FQNEAQ (reference sequence).

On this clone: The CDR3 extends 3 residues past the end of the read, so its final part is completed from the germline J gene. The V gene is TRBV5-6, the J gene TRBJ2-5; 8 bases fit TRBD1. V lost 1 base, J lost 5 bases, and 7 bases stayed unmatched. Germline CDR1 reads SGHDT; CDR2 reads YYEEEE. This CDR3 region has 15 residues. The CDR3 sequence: CASSLLQGASETQYF. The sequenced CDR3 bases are TGTGCCAGCAGCTTGCTGCAGGGGGCATCGGAGACC.

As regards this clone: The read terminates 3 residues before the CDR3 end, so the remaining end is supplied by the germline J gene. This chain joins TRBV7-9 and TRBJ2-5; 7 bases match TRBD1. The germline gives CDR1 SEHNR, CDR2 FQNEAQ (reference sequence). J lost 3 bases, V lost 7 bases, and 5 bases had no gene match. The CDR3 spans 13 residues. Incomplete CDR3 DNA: TGTGCCAGCAATTTAGACAGGGAAGAGACC. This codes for CASNLDREET. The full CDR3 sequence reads CASNLDREETQYF.

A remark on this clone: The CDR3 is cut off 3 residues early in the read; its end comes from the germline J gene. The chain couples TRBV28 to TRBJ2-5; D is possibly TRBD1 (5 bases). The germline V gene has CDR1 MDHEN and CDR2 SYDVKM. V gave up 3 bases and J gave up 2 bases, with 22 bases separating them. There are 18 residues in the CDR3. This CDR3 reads CASSLGSVTGIFQETQYF. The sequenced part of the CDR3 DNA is TGTGCCAGCAGTTTGGGTTCTGTCACAGGTATTTTTCAAGAGACC.

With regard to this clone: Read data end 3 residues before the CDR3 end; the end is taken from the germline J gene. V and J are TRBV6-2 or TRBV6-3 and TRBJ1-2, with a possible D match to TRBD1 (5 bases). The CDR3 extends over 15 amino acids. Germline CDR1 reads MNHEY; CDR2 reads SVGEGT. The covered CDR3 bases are TGTGCCAGCAGTTACTCGTCTAGCGGGGGAGATACC. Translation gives CASSYSSSGGDT. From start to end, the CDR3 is CASSYSSSGGDTYTF.